This TCR beta chain was observed in a study of T-cell reconstitution after alpha-beta-depleted transplantation in children (dated by TCRdb to the mid-2010s). The study in broad terms: T-cell immune reconstitution after TCRalphabeta/CD19-depleted allogeneic hematopoietic cell transplantation in children was quantitatively tracked in the study by means of TCR repertoire profiling. Overall study results and their limits: Hyperexpanded clone frequencies declined over subsequent months; after one year, T-cell counts and TCRbeta diversity were mostly attributed to newly produced T cells. In some patients, the high TCRbeta diversity seen at day 60 was put down to recipient T cells and intrathymic progenitors that had survived conditioning. The apparently early alphabetaT-cell count recovery about two months after transplant was reportedly dependent on only several hundred rapidly expanded clones derived from non-depleted graft cells.

Per the publication, the treatment or condition label means: allogeneic hematopoietic cell transplantation with graft depleted of TCRalphabeta T cells and CD19 B cells. The transplant recipients were children given TCRalphabeta/CD19-depleted allogeneic hematopoietic cell grafts. Library preparation was by PCR. Data came from an Illumina HiSeq 2500. To normalize quantification of the TCRbeta repertoire, the TCR libraries were built with molecular barcoding that relied on unique molecular identifiers. Using fastp at Q25 and MiXCR, TCRdb reprocessed the public reads and kept productive beta chains. Duplicate CDR3 protein sequences are folded into a single record with the most common DNA and genes. Across this sample there are fewer than 1 million distinct CDR3 sequences, with about 16% seen only once. Together, the top ten hold 5% of the sample. This clonotype has a handful of counts. The specificity of this receptor is unknown. No base qualities exist here, and no much larger clone lies one base off it.

From the cysteine up to the phenylalanine, the CDR3 has a length of 12 residues. The CDR3 DNA has 36 bases and is translated from base 1. The germline V gene provides CDR1 SGHDN and CDR2 FVKESK. V and J are truncated by 8 bases and 10 bases respectively, leaving an intervening sequence of 15 bases. Material: PBMCs, mostly from graft donor cells, obtained 360 days after TCRalphabeta/CD19-depleted stem cell transplant. The source of this sequence is a male patient aged 5 to 17 who had a stem cell transplant for acute lymphoblastic leukemia, so the T cells may come from the graft donor. Rearrangement joined TRBV14 to TRBJ2-4, with the D segment identity uncertain. The sequenced DNA: TGTGCCAGCGGTCCGGGCGGCCAGATTCAGTACTTC. This gives the protein CASGPGGQIQYF.